These T cell receptor beta chains were read from a single sample in a study of shared clonotypes between healthy human individuals. Only in-frame clones appear in the TCRdb table, and some are missing; sequencing was by immunoSEQ multiplex PCR. The data contain some 630,000 clones, approximately 96% of them singletons. Sequenced material: naive CD8+ T cells sorted from blood. The source of these receptors is a woman aged 30 to 39 in good health. The CDR3 runs from the conserved cysteine through the conserved F or W. Fields, in order: CDR3 protein, V gene.

CDR3: CATSRDPNREFGTEAFF
V: TRBV15

CDR3: CATSRDRDRTSYEQYF
V: TRBV15

CDR3: CASSAYAGPYGYTF
V: TRBV2

CDR3: CSVEDPRTQETQYF
V: TRBV29-1

CDR3: CARLLPNTHRNEQFF
V: TRBV6-4

CDR3: CASSSEAVYEKLFF
V: TRBV5-6

CDR3: CAIRNGGTTTINTEAFF
V: TRBV10-3

CDR3: CASSATGGRQPQHF
V: TRBV9

CDR3: CASSIFTYNEQFF
V: TRBV19

CDR3: CASSDFSYEQYF
V: TRBV28

CDR3: CASRVGSSYEQYF
V: TRBV7-9

CDR3: CASSQENSPLHF
V: TRBV4-1